There are many counts of the clone carrying this TCR beta chain. Its antigen remains unknown. The data were taken from a study of neurological immune-mediated disorders. Study outcomes and limitations: Across subjects, no CDR3 amino acid sequence appeared in expanded clones of more than one subject, a finding that suggested private repertoires in all groups.

With 10-nucleotide random UMIs, 5'RACE was used to make the cDNA. TCRdb redid the calling of the 5' RACE reads with MiXCR, one entry per CDR3 protein. Of fewer than 75,000 distinct CDR3 sequences in the sample, about 3.4% were seen once. The material sequenced was PBMCs. This TCR derives from a man aged 35-49 years with multiple sclerosis.

The CDR3 protein is CASSRRDSIYEQYF. In DNA, the CDR3 is TGTGCCAGCAGCCGCCGGGACTCTATCTACGAGCAGTACTTC. The chain employs TRBV5-5 and TRBJ2-7, with D possibly TRBD2 on 6 matching bases. V was pared by 4 bases and J by 3 bases, with 14 bases between. This CDR3 is 14 amino acids long. CDR1 is SGHKS and CDR2 is YYEKEE in the germline V gene (reference sequence).